This record concerns one TCR beta chain sequence. Antigen: not known. This CDR3 contains 13 residues. Trimming at V came to 4 bases and at J to 3 bases, leaving 2 bases not matched to a gene. Germline V gene lookup returns CDR1 SGHRS and CDR2 YFSETQ. This specimen comes from a study of T cell responses to AZD1222 COVID-19 vaccine. Points from the study as a whole: Baseline serostatus was positive in only a handful of AZD1222 recipients. Vaccine-related CD4 TCRs covered spike, predominating at 160-218 and 743-854. Clonal diversity may have been underestimated in mostly white British donors.

Clones were read by immunoSEQ multiplex PCR, and TCRdb kept only the in-frame ones, dropping some. The profile shows under 200,000 clones, 80% to 95% of them singletons. The sequence derives from an adult in good health. The source material was peripheral blood, sampled on day 0 of AZD1222 vaccination. The rearrangement joins TRBV5-1 to TRBJ1-2; 8 nucleotides agree with TRBD1. This chain's CDR3 is CASSKTGDYGYTF. The CDR3 DNA follows: TGCGCCAGCAGCAAGACAGGGGACTATGGCTACACCTTC.